Each of the 7 T cell receptor beta chains below was sequenced from the same sample in a study of breast tumors, draining lymph nodes, adjacent tissues. TCRdb independently ran MiXCR on the multiplex PCR reads; one entry per CDR3 protein. This sample has about 230,000 distinct CDR3 sequences, with about 30% found just once. Breast cancer patients provided tissue from their axillary draining lymph nodes. The specimen sequenced was axillary lymph node tissue. Receptors originate from a female donor with breast cancer. Some clones in this sample may be carry-over from other donors' samples.

The chain couples TRBV2 to TRBJ2-5; D perhaps matches TRBD2 (6 bases). The CDR3 spans 13 residues. CDR1 SNHLY and CDR2 FYNNEI come from the germline V gene. V dropped 6 bases and J dropped 5 bases, with 13 bases sitting between them. This CDR3 reads CASRLAWAETQYF. In nucleotides, the CDR3 is TGTGCCAGCAGACTAGCCTGGGCGGAGACCCAGTACTTC.

This clonotype was seen ten or more times. The CDR3 bases are TGCAGTGCTAGAGGCCTTCACGAGGGCTACACCTTC. It is translated as CSARGLHEGYTF. V and J are TRBV20-1 and TRBJ1-2; D not resolved. This CDR3 spans 12 amino acids. Trimming cost V 1 base and J 8 bases, with 11 bases left between them. Germline V gene lookup returns CDR1 DFQATT and CDR2 SNEGSKA (reference sequence).

The V call is TRBV14, the J call TRBJ2-5, with D perhaps TRBD1 or TRBD2 (5 bases each). V lost 0 bases and J lost 1, with 6 bases in between. The CDR3 has 14 residues. Germline CDR1 and CDR2: SGHDN and FVKESK. CDR3 sequence: CASSQDGTQETQYF. The CDR3 DNA follows: TGTGCCAGCAGCCAAGATGGGACCCAAGAGACCCAGTACTTC.

This clonotype occurred many times. The V and J genes are TRBV29-1 and TRBJ2-2; no reliable D call. Germline V gene data show CDR1 as SQVTM and CDR2 as ANQGSEA. This CDR3 is 10 amino acids long. CDR3 loop: CSYLDGELFF. The CDR3 bases are TGCAGTTACTTAGACGGGGAGCTGTTTTTT.

A word on this clonotype: This may be a read error: a much more frequent sequence differs by one nucleotide. The chain recombines TRBV6-6 with TRBJ2-5; D may be TRBD2 (5 bases). CDR1 and CDR2 from the germline V gene are MNHNY and SVGAGI (reference sequence). V was cut by 5 bases and J by 4 bases, with 14 bases left in between. The CDR3 totals 14 residues. The CDR3 region has the DNA TGTGCCAGCAGTCACATAGCGAGTCGAGAGACCCAGTACTTC. The encoded protein is CASSHIASRETQYF.

The chain links TRBV19 to TRBJ1-5, with 8 positions matching TRBD1. In germline, CDR1 is LNHDA, CDR2 SQIVND (reference sequence). The junction had 8 bases not matched to a gene; V was cut back by 2 bases and J by 14 bases. The CDR3 contains 13 residues. In DNA, the CDR3 is TGTGCCAGTAGTATACGCAGGGGGCGGACCGAGCATTTT. Its translation is CASSIRRGRTEHF.

This clonotype was counted many times. This chain uses TRBV5-1 with TRBJ2-3, with a tentative D call TRBD1 (6 bases). CDR3 size: 16 residues. From germline, CDR1 is SGHRS and CDR2 YFSETQ. The germline V and J ends were trimmed by 0 bases and 4 bases, with 15 bases remaining between them. DNA of the CDR3: TGCGCCAGCAGCTTGGGAGTTGCCAGGGGTTCAGATACGCAGTATTTT. Translating it yields CASSLGVARGSDTQYF.